What follows is one TCR beta chain and its context. The antigen is undetermined. The data stem from a study of human T cells and chemical hapten exposure. Points from the study as a whole: TCRs above 1 in 1000 frequency did not change with DPC sensitization.

Individual cDNA molecules (in the library) carried attached unique molecular identifiers. Original processing methods: Samples held a median of around 96,000 TCRs, range roughly 23,224–700,000. MiXCR, applied by TCRdb to the RACE reads, yields one record per CDR3 protein. The V and J calls, along with clone size, are taken from TCRdb and not from the paper's own processing. The sample records about 120,000 distinct CDR3 sequences, around 13% being singletons. Time point described: patch test 1, 2 weeks after DPC sensitization. Treatment given: therapeutic diphenylcyclopropenone sensitization with weekly scalp DPC. Between the trimmed V and J ends, which lost 5 bases and 0 bases, there was a span of 7 bases. This CDR3 region has 12 residues. Looked up from germline, CDR1 is SQVTM and CDR2 is ANQGSEA.

The rearrangement uses TRBV29-1 and TRBJ1-1; D not resolved. The TCR was taken from a man aged 18 to 30 with alopecia areata. Some clones in this sample may be carry-over from other donors' samples. The sequenced sample was whole blood, obtained in connection with sensitization to the hapten diphenylcyclopropenone (DPC). This chain's CDR3 is CSVTGMNTEAFF. CDR3 nucleotides: TGCAGCGTTACGGGAATGAACACTGAAGCTTTCTTT.